Listed here are 19 T cell receptor beta chains from one sample, sequenced in a study of blood T cell repertoires in COVID-19. The method was immunoSEQ multiplex PCR; TCRdb's version includes in-frame clones alone and lacks a portion of them. The table has fewer than 150,000 clones, roughly 72% seen once. The sample consisted of peripheral blood. Source of these receptors: a human donor in a cohort sampled during active COVID-19.

This clone was seen only a few times. The genes are TRBV28 and TRBJ2-7; maybe TRBD1 (7 bases). Germline V gene data show CDR1 as MDHEN and CDR2 as SYDVKM. The CDR3 consists of 14 residues. V was shortened by 9 bases and J by 0 bases, with 15 bases between the two germline ends. The CDR3 nucleotides are TGTGCCAGTGGCAGGGGGGCTTCCTCCTACGAGCAGTACTTC. Residues: CASGRGASSYEQYF.

The chain has TRBV15 and TRBJ2-1; D is possibly TRBD2 (5 bases). The V end lost 1 base, the J end lost 8 bases, and 9 bases lay between the germline ends. This CDR3 is 13 amino acids long. Germline V CDR1 and CDR2: LNHNV, YYDKDF (reference sequence). CDR3 sequence: CATSRGGMDEQFF. In DNA form, the CDR3 reads TGTGCCACCAGCAGAGGAGGGATGGATGAGCAGTTCTTC.

The chain couples TRBV29-1 to TRBJ2-3, with D maybe TRBD2 (5 bases). The germline V gene has CDR1 SQVTM and CDR2 ANQGSEA. CDR3 length: 13 residues. V was cut by 6 bases and J by 3 bases, with 13 bases left in between. The CDR3 DNA reads TGCAGCGTCAGGACTTACAAGACAGATACGCAGTATTTT. Protein: CSVRTYKTDTQYF.

The rearrangement links TRBV2 to TRBJ1-4; D might be TRBD1 (5 bases). V shed 7 bases and J shed 5 bases, with 11 bases lying between them. CDR3 length: 13 residues. The V gene's germline CDR1 is SNHLY and CDR2 FYNNEI. The CDR3 DNA follows: TGTGCCAGCACCGACAGTATCAATGAAAAACTGTTTTTT. It yields the protein CASTDSINEKLFF.

There are a few counts of this clone. This chain connects TRBV18 to TRBJ1-5; perhaps TRBD1 as D (6 bases). The germline V gene has CDR1 KGHSH and CDR2 LQKENI. Between the trimmed V and J ends, which lost 4 bases and 4 bases, there was a span of 20 bases. This CDR3 is built from 17 residues. This CDR3 reads CASSRSGDGTGNQPQHF. The CDR3 coding sequence is TGTGCCAGCTCACGCTCCGGGGACGGTACAGGGAATCAGCCCCAGCATTTT.

J is TRBJ1-1 and V is TRBV28; D remains unclear. The CDR3 runs to 14 residues. CDR1 and CDR2 from the germline V gene are MDHEN and SYDVKM. The ends were cut back, 3 bases at V and 3 bases at J, with 11 bases in the middle. The CDR3 region has the DNA TGTGCCAGCAGTTTGGCGGAGAGAGACACTGAAGCTTTCTTT. Translating gives CASSLAERDTEAFF.

The chain is built from TRBV2 and TRBJ1-4, with TRBD1 matching over 7 bases. V shed 2 bases, J shed 8 bases, and the junction held 8 bases outside the gene matches. Germline CDR1 and CDR2: SNHLY and FYNNEI. The CDR3 extends over 15 amino acids. The CDR3 DNA follows: TGTGCCAGCAGTGAAACCAGGGGGACGGGCGAAAAACTGTTTTTT. As protein: CASSETRGTGEKLFF.

J is TRBJ1-2 and V is TRBV6-6; 11 nucleotides align to TRBD1. V shed 0 bases, J shed 8 bases, and the junction held 5 bases outside the gene matches. The CDR3 covers 15 residues. The germline gives CDR1 MNHNY, CDR2 SVGAGI (reference sequence). CDR3 sequence: CASSYSRTGGEGYTF. The CDR3 nucleotides read TGTGCCAGCAGTTACTCGAGGACAGGGGGCGAAGGCTACACCTTC.

The V call is TRBV27, the J call TRBJ1-1, with no clear D. The CDR3 is 14 residues long. From germline, CDR1 is MNHEY and CDR2 SMNVEV (reference sequence). V lost 5 bases and J 1 base, leaving 11 bases between the germline ends. The CDR3 spells CASSGLRANTEAFF. CDR3 nucleotides: TGTGCCAGCAGTGGCCTGCGGGCGAACACTGAAGCTTTCTTT.

The genes are TRBV13 and TRBJ1-2; 8 bases line up with TRBD1. The CDR3 runs to 14 residues. Per germline, CDR1 PRHDT and CDR2 FYEKMQ (reference sequence). Losses at the gene ends were 3 bases for V and 5 bases for J; bases not matched to a gene: 5. The DNA of the CDR3 is TGTGCCAGCAGCTTGACACAGGGGGGATATGGCTACACCTTC. This encodes CASSLTQGGYGYTF.

The V call is TRBV3-1 (or the pseudogene TRBV3-2), the J call TRBJ2-1; 8 nucleotides match TRBD2. The V and J ends lost 0 bases and 4 bases, in that order; junction bases with no gene match: 5. The CDR3 covers 16 residues. Germline loops: CDR1 LGHDT, CDR2 YNNKEL (reference sequence). CDR3: CASSQDVSGGYNEQFF. The CDR3 DNA reads as TGTGCCAGCAGCCAAGATGTCAGCGGGGGATACAATGAGCAGTTCTTC.

The J gene is TRBJ2-2, the V gene TRBV4-2, with a weak D call TRBD2 (6 bases). Germline V CDR1 and CDR2: LGHNA, YNFKEQ. Trimming stripped 2 bases from V and 6 bases from J, with 13 bases between. The CDR3 is 15 amino acids. CDR3 coding DNA: TGTGCCAGCAGCCAAACTCGCGGAGGGGCCGGGGAGCTGTTTTTT. It translates to CASSQTRGGAGELFF.

This rearrangement joins TRBV6-6 to TRBJ2-7; TRBD1 aligns across 11 bases. Germline V gene lookup returns CDR1 MNHNY and CDR2 SVGAGI (reference sequence). Unmatched junction bases numbered 11, after V lost 5 bases and J lost 2 bases. The CDR3 has 17 amino acids. Written as DNA, the CDR3 is TGTGCCAGCAGTCACGGGACAGGGGGGATAGTACCCTACGAGCAGTACTTC. Its translation is CASSHGTGGIVPYEQYF.

On this clone itself: The same CDR3 arises from other DNA sequences in this sample as well. This chain connects TRBV6-1 to TRBJ2-7; 7 bases line up with TRBD2. With 2 bases clipped from V and 7 bases from J, the junction kept 5 bases outside the gene matches. The CDR3 length is 13 residues. Germline lookup yields CDR1 MNHNS and CDR2 SASEGT. CDR3 DNA: TGTGCCAGCAGTGAATGGGTGGGGGGGGAGCAGTACTTC. Translating gives CASSEWVGGEQYF.

The CDR3 nucleotides are TGTGCCAGCAACCTGGAGCCAGGGCTGTACGAGCAGTACTTC. It translates to CASNLEPGLYEQYF. This chain joins TRBV6-5 and TRBJ2-7, with a tentative D call TRBD1 (5 bases). The germline V gene encodes CDR1 MNHEY and CDR2 SVGAGI. CDR3 length: 14 residues. The ends were cut back, 7 bases at V and 4 bases at J, with 17 bases in the middle.

This clone appeared once. Other nucleotide sequences in the sample specify the same CDR3. The chain carries TRBV4-1 and TRBJ2-3, with 13 nucleotides matching TRBD2. CDR1 is MGHRA, CDR2 YSYEKL, per germline. V was pared by 1 base and J by 0 bases, with 4 bases of the junction left unmatched. The CDR3 totals 18 residues. The chain's CDR3 is CASSQVGTSGASTDTQYF. CDR3 coding DNA: TGCGCCAGCAGCCAAGTGGGGACTAGCGGGGCTAGCACAGATACGCAGTATTTT.

CDR3 nucleotides: TGTGCCAGCAGCTTAGTGGGGGGGCTGCTAAGTGAGCAGTTCTTC. It translates to CASSLVGGLLSEQFF. The chain has TRBV7-6 and TRBJ2-1; D perhaps matches TRBD2 (7 bases). Germline CDR1 is SGHVS and CDR2 is FNYEAQ. CDR3 length: 15 residues. V was pared by 1 base and J by 9 bases, with 16 bases between. The variable domain in full, completed from reference TRBV7-6 and TRBJ2-1, reads GAGVSQSPRYKVTKRGQDVALRCDPISGHVSLYWYRQALGQGPEFLTYFNYEAQQDKSGLPNDRFSAERPEGSISTLTIQRTEQRDSAMYRCASSLVGGLLSEQFFGPGTRLTVL.

This sequence joins TRBV11-2 and TRBJ1-1; D is ambiguous. The CDR3 spans 11 residues. The germline V and J ends were trimmed by 6 bases and 7 bases, with 9 bases remaining between them. Germline CDR1 is SGHAT and CDR2 is FQNNGV. CDR3 sequence (DNA): TGTGCCAGCAGTTATTCCTTTGAAGCTTTCTTT. Amino acids: CASSYSFEAFF. Using reference TRBV11-2 and TRBJ1-1 for the parts outside the CDR3, the full variable domain is EAGVAQSPRYKIIEKRQSVAFWCNPISGHATLYWYQQILGQGPKLLIQFQNNGVVDDSQLPKDRFSAERLKGVDSTLKIQPAKLEDSAVYLCASSYSFEAFFGQGTRLTVV.

The chain has TRBV28 and TRBJ1-1, with 11 positions matching TRBD1. Germline-derived CDR1 and CDR2 are MDHEN and SYDVKM. This CDR3 region has 16 residues. After removal of 4 bases from V and 4 bases from J, the junction contained 8 bases not matched to a gene. CDR3: CASSSYPGTGGTEAFF. Here the CDR3 DNA reads TGTGCCAGCAGTTCTTACCCCGGGACAGGGGGCACTGAAGCTTTCTTT.